This T cell receptor beta chain was recovered during a study of early T cells in non-severe SARS-CoV-2 infection. This clonotype was picked up many times. Germline V gene sequence: CDR1 MNHEY, CDR2 SVGEGT. The V end lost 2 bases, the J end lost 4 bases, and 11 bases lay between the germline ends. The CDR3 spans 14 residues. Each CDR3 protein is one row after TCRdb ran MiXCR on the 5' RACE reads. Of 53,000 or so distinct CDR3 sequences in the sample, roughly an eighth were seen once. The sequencing here drew on whole blood, taken at baseline. This sequence originates from an adult who was a healthcare worker with PCR-confirmed SARS-CoV-2 infection or an uninfected control (not recorded which). This chain links TRBV6-2 or TRBV6-3 with TRBJ2-5, with D tentatively TRBD2 (5 bases). In DNA form, the CDR3 reads TGTGCCAGCAGTTACATAAGCAGCGGAGAGACCCAGTACTTC. Amino acid sequence: CASSYISSGETQYF.